Listed below are T cell receptor beta chains from one sample, sequenced in a study of cytomegalovirus exposure and HLA in healthy donors. Sequencing used immunoSEQ multiplex PCR; TCRdb keeps in-frame clones, though not all of them. The sample includes a few hundred thousand clones, 75% to 90% of them seen just once. What was sequenced was PBMCs. Receptors were obtained from a woman aged 30 to 39 in good health and CMV-seropositive. Each CDR3 is given with its conserved first and last residue. The D gene is left open where the match is weak. Clone size is given for some rows only: seen once, a few or many times, or a class if the clone is expanded.

cdr3_aa	cdr3_nt	v_call	d_call	j_call	clone_size
CASSQVDFLGPTNYGYTF	TGCGCCAGCAGCCAAGTTGACTTCTTGGGACCCACTAACTATGGCTACACCTTC	TRBV4-1	.	TRBJ1-2	.
CASSLGVLEGYTF	TGTGCCAGCAGCTTAGGTGTCTTGGAAGGCTACACCTTC	TRBV11-3	.	TRBJ1-2	.
CASRRGLNNQPQHF	TGTGCCAGCAGGAGGGGACTGAACAATCAGCCCCAGCATTTT	TRBV6-5	.	TRBJ1-5	.
CASRGQGLPYTEAFF	TGTGCCAGCAGGGGACAGGGATTACCCTACACTGAAGCTTTCTTT	TRBV6-5	TRBD1	TRBJ1-1	once
CSVASGGAQNYGYTF	TGCAGCGTCGCCAGTGGGGGGGCTCAGAACTATGGCTACACCTTC	TRBV29-1	.	TRBJ1-2	once
CASSLRTGLAGSSYEQYF	TGTGCCAGCAGTCTAAGAACGGGACTAGCGGGTAGCTCCTACGAGCAGTACTTC	TRBV27	TRBD2	TRBJ2-7	once
CASSVGSSGSETQYF	TGTGCCAGCAGCGTAGGGTCTAGCGGGAGTGAGACCCAGTACTTC	TRBV9	TRBD2	TRBJ2-5	.
CASSYPTPLGYTF	TGTGCCAGCAGTTACCCCACACCCCTTGGCTACACCTTC	TRBV6-6	.	TRBJ1-2	.
CASEGGQGAFGELFF	TGCGCCAGCGAAGGGGGGCAGGGGGCTTTCGGGGAGCTGTTTTTT	TRBV4-1	TRBD1	TRBJ2-2	.
CASSPSGTGDTEAFF	TGTGCCAGCTCACCTTCCGGGACAGGAGACACTGAAGCTTTCTTT	TRBV18	TRBD1	TRBJ1-1	.
CASSYTAGQYPQPQHF	TGTGCCAGCAGTTACACAGCAGGGCAGTATCCTCAGCCCCAGCATTTT	TRBV6-6	.	TRBJ1-5	few
CASKGPLAGANVLTF	TGTGCCAGCAAGGGCCCTTTAGCTGGGGCCAACGTCCTGACTTTC	TRBV6-1	.	TRBJ2-6	.
CASGYVAGYTGELFF	TGTGCTAGTGGTTATGTAGCGGGATACACCGGGGAGCTGTTTTTT	TRBV12-5	TRBD2	TRBJ2-2	.
CASRGGSGYEQYF	TGTGCCAGCAGAGGCGGGAGTGGATACGAGCAGTACTTC	TRBV7-2	TRBD2	TRBJ2-7	.
CASSVGRSSSYNEQFF	TGCGCCAGCAGTGTTGGTCGATCGAGCTCCTACAATGAGCAGTTCTTC	TRBV5-1	.	TRBJ2-1	.
CASSEAGDPFWKTQYF	TGTGCCAGCAGTGAGGCAGGGGATCCCTTTTGGAAGACCCAGTACTTC	TRBV6-1	.	TRBJ2-5	.
CASSPMGGGASEKLFF	TGTGCCAGCAGCCCTATGGGCGGGGGCGCATCCGAAAAACTGTTTTTT	TRBV11-2	.	TRBJ1-4	.
CASSLWNTGVGGYTF	TGTGCCAGCAGCTTGTGGAATACAGGGGTAGGAGGCTACACCTTC	TRBV5-6	TRBD1	TRBJ1-2	.
CASSLRDNYGYTF	TGCGCCAGCAGCTTGAGAGATAACTATGGCTACACCTTC	TRBV5-1	.	TRBJ1-2	.
CATSRGPGRYPGYTF	TGTGCCACCAGCAGAGGTCCGGGGAGATACCCTGGCTACACCTTC	TRBV15	.	TRBJ1-2	few
CASSLARQGDYEQYF	TGCGCCAGCAGCTTGGCCCGACAGGGCGACTACGAGCAGTACTTC	TRBV5-1	TRBD1	TRBJ2-7	once
CAITTGTGGSYEQYF	TGTGCCATCACTACCGGGACAGGGGGATCCTACGAGCAGTACTTC	TRBV10-3	TRBD1	TRBJ2-7	once
CATSRDRSGGIEQYF	TGTGCCACCAGCAGAGATCGGTCCGGGGGAATAGAGCAGTACTTC	TRBV15	.	TRBJ2-7	.
CASTLLGPPQHF	TGTGCCAGCACCCTCCTGGGGCCGCCCCAGCATTTT	TRBV2	.	TRBJ1-5	few
CASSDRSVSRGDGYTF	TGTGCCAGCAGTGATAGGTCGGTGAGCCGAGGGGATGGCTACACCTTC	TRBV2	.	TRBJ1-2	.
CSVAVSTGGETEAFF	TGCAGCGTTGCCGTTTCGACAGGGGGGGAGACTGAAGCTTTCTTT	TRBV29-1	TRBD1	TRBJ1-1	.
CASSLRGDRGRGEYF	TGTGCCAGCAGTTTAAGGGGGGACAGGGGGCGAGGAGAGTACTTC	TRBV27	TRBD1	TRBJ2-7	.
CASSPTLQGGTTQYF	TGTGCCAGCTCACCAACATTACAGGGGGGGACTACGCAGTATTTT	TRBV18	.	TRBJ2-3	.
CASSLDPDQPQHF	TGTGCCAGCAGCCTCGATCCGGATCAGCCCCAGCATTTT	TRBV27	.	TRBJ1-5	.
CAWTTVAGNTIYF	TGTGCCTGGACGACAGTAGCTGGAAACACCATATATTTT	TRBV30	.	TRBJ1-3	.
CASSLSPGLHYEQYF	TGTGCCAGCAGCCTATCTCCGGGTTTGCACTACGAGCAGTACTTC	TRBV5-4	.	TRBJ2-7	once
CASSEEPGPLRGYTF	TGTGCCAGCAGCGAAGAGCCGGGCCCCCTAAGGGGCTACACCTTC	TRBV21-1	.	TRBJ1-2	.
CASSETRLAEGGQFF	TGTGCCAGCAGTGAAACGCGACTAGCGGAGGGGGGGCAGTTCTTC	TRBV25-1	TRBD2	TRBJ2-1	.
CAWMGAPLGAFF	TGTGCCTGGATGGGAGCTCCACTGGGTGCTTTCTTT	TRBV30	.	TRBJ1-1	once
CSVCLGTGDEKLFF	TGCAGCGTGTGCTTAGGGACAGGGGATGAAAAACTGTTTTTT	TRBV29-1	TRBD1	TRBJ1-4	.
CASSSRTDTYEQYF	TGTGCCAGCAGCTCCCGGACCGATACCTACGAGCAGTACTTC	TRBV11-3	.	TRBJ2-7	.
CASSGQPNYGYTF	TGTGCCAGCAGTGGGCAGCCTAACTATGGCTACACCTTC	TRBV6-1	.	TRBJ1-2	.
CASSLSSASGGAFF	TGTGCCAGCAGCCTCAGCTCGGCCTCCGGCGGAGCTTTCTTT	TRBV7-2	.	TRBJ1-1	.
CASRVNGDTGELFF	TGCGCCAGCAGAGTCAACGGGGACACCGGGGAGCTGTTTTTT	TRBV5-1	.	TRBJ2-2	.
CASRETGGGKYEQYF	TGTGCCAGCAGAGAGACAGGGGGCGGAAAGTACGAGCAGTACTTC	TRBV28	TRBD1	TRBJ2-7	once
CSVPGRDTGELFF	TGCAGCGTCCCTGGCAGGGACACCGGGGAGCTGTTTTTT	TRBV29-1	.	TRBJ2-2	once
CASSGGRERETQYF	TGTGCCAGCAGCGGGGGACGGGAGCGGGAGACCCAGTACTTC	TRBV9	.	TRBJ2-5	.
CASFQREYDNEQFF	TGTGCCAGCTTTCAGAGAGAGTACGACAATGAGCAGTTCTTC	TRBV2	.	TRBJ2-1	.
CASSLPTGAYEQYF	TGTGCCAGCAGTCTTCCAACAGGGGCCTACGAGCAGTACTTC	TRBV6-1	TRBD1	TRBJ2-7	few
CASSQNRENTEAFF	TGCGCCAGCAGCCAGAACAGGGAGAACACTGAAGCTTTCTTT	TRBV4-1	.	TRBJ1-1	.
CASSPSGLAGGEDTQYF	TGTGCCAGCAGCCCTTCGGGACTAGCGGGAGGGGAAGATACGCAGTATTTT	TRBV4-2	TRBD2	TRBJ2-3	.
CASSLAAGTEAFF	TGTGCCAGCAGCTTAGCTGCGGGTACTGAAGCTTTCTTT	TRBV11-3	.	TRBJ1-1	.
CASSRQGFPNEQYF	TGTGCCAGCAGCCGACAGGGCTTCCCGAACGAGCAGTACTTC	TRBV7-2	TRBD1	TRBJ2-7	.
CASRFTTGVSYEQYF	TGCGCCAGCAGATTCACGACAGGGGTATCCTACGAGCAGTACTTC	TRBV5-1	TRBD1	TRBJ2-7	.
CSVDRAVNEQFF	TGCAGCGTTGACAGGGCCGTCAATGAGCAGTTCTTC	TRBV29-1	.	TRBJ2-1	.
CASSLSNGHLGETQYF	TGTGCCAGCAGCCTGAGCAACGGACATTTAGGAGAGACCCAGTACTTC	TRBV11-2	.	TRBJ2-5	.
CASSLTTSSYNEQFF	TGTGCCAGCAGCTTAACGACGAGCTCCTACAATGAGCAGTTCTTC	TRBV7-9	.	TRBJ2-1	many
CASSTGSNYGYTF	TGTGCCAGTAGTACAGGGAGTAACTATGGCTACACCTTC	TRBV19	.	TRBJ1-2	.
CASSLSRDRAYGYTF	TGTGCCAGCAGTTTAAGCCGGGACAGAGCCTATGGCTACACCTTC	TRBV27	TRBD1	TRBJ1-2	.
CASSVRDNSGANVLTF	TGTGCCAGCAGCGTTAGGGACAACTCTGGGGCCAACGTCCTGACTTTC	TRBV9	.	TRBJ2-6	.
CASSSDTTAHEQFF	TGTGCCAGCAGTAGCGACACTACAGCCCATGAGCAGTTCTTC	TRBV6-4	.	TRBJ2-1	.